Detailed here is one T cell receptor (beta chain). What it binds is not known. The data were taken from a study of OX40 agonist ivuxolimab in advanced cancers. Germline assignment: CDR1 MNHNY and CDR2 SVGAGI (reference sequence). The CDR3 runs 15 residues. V lost 6 bases to trimming and J lost 9 bases; unmatched junction nucleotides: 11. Study outcomes and limitations: In CD8+ T cells, expanded clones were on average more numerous than in CD4+.

Assay used: immunoSEQ multiplex PCR; TCRdb lists only in-frame clones, some missing. The sample includes tens of thousands of clones, just over 85% of them seen just once. The chain has TRBV6-6 and TRBJ2-1; 10 nucleotides line up with TRBD2. The specimen comprised CD4+ or CD8+ T cells sorted from blood, sampled in a trial of the OX40 agonist ivuxolimab. The clonotype was recovered from an adult with an advanced solid tumor such as melanoma, head and neck, liver or kidney cancer. CDR3 in DNA: TGTGCCAGCAGAGGGAGGAGCGGGGGGGCAGGTGAGCAGTTCTTC. Translation gives CASRGRSGGAGEQFF.